Below are 8 T cell receptor beta chains sequenced from a single sample in a study of spatial heterogeneity in lung cancer. For these receptors, no antigen is known. The time point is: sample taken at primary tumor resection. TCRdb itself ran the 5' RACE reads through MiXCR, one entry per CDR3 protein. The table has 15,000 to 20,000 distinct CDR3 sequences, around 6.5% seen once. Regarding the study as a whole: Higher tumor mutation counts went along with higher counts of expanded intratumoral alpha and beta TCRs.

The sequences come from lung tumor tissue, collected at surgery. The receptors here all came from a female donor with early-stage non-small cell lung cancer.

This clonotype occurred many times. The rearrangement links TRBV28 to TRBJ1-5; weak D call: TRBD1 (6 bases). This CDR3 is built from 15 residues. CDR1 and CDR2 (germline): MDHEN, SYDVKM. The V gene lost 1 base and the J gene lost 2 bases, with 9 bases spanning the gap. The chain's CDR3 is CASSLSGDGNQPQHF. In DNA, the CDR3 is TGTGCCAGCAGTTTATCAGGGGATGGCAATCAGCCCCAGCATTTT.

This clonotype was counted many times. The CDR3 does not close with the conserved phenylalanine or tryptophan, likely indicating a read error. The DNA is left out, because the CDR3 cannot be placed on it with certainty; the CDR3 is given as TCRdb lists it. The chain couples TRBV18 to TRBJ2-7; TRBD1 is taken as the D call from the table, unchecked against the DNA. Including both end residues, the CDR3 is 13 amino acids long. Germline values: CDR1 KGHSH, CDR2 LQKENI. The CDR3 loop is CASSPLKADPHSL.

This clonotype appeared a few times. V gene TRBV21-1 combines with J gene TRBJ2-4; TRBD1 is the table's D call and was not checked against the DNA. TRBV21-1 is a pseudogene locus. The CDR3 totals 16 residues. CDR3 region: CASSKAGQGAKNIQYF. The CDR3 coding sequence is TGTGCCAGCAGCAAAGCTGGACAGGGGGCCAAAAACATTCAGTACTTC.

Many counts were recorded for this clonotype. The chain employs TRBV3-1 and TRBJ2-3; D not resolved. The V gene's germline CDR1 is LGHDT and CDR2 YNNKEL (reference sequence). V lost 2 bases, J lost 4 bases, and 13 bases lay in between. This CDR3 region has 15 residues. CDR3 DNA sequence: TGTGCCAGCAGCCAAATGGCGAGAACGCCAGATACGCAGTATTTT. This gives the protein CASSQMARTPDTQYF.

This clonotype has only a few counts. The gene calls are TRBV7-2 and TRBJ1-1, with D possibly being TRBD1 (6 bases). Germline CDR1 is SGHTA and CDR2 is FQGNSA. CDR3 length equals 14 residues. V lost 2 bases, J lost 5 bases, and 12 bases lay in between. CDR3: CASSLHREQTEAFF. In DNA, the CDR3 is TGTGCCAGCAGCTTACACAGGGAGCAAACTGAAGCTTTCTTT.

This clonotype has a count of ten or more. V usage is TRBV6-5 and J usage is TRBJ2-7; D possibly matches TRBD1 or TRBD2 (5 bases each). Trimming shortened V by 1 base and J by 0 bases, and 7 bases separated the two germline ends. CDR3 length: 14 amino acids. CDR1 is MNHEY, CDR2 SVGAGI, per germline. DNA for the CDR3: TGTGCCAGCAGTTACTGGGGACCCTCCTACGAGCAGTACTTC. It codes for CASSYWGPSYEQYF.

This clonotype was detected many times. The chain combines TRBV20-1 with TRBJ1-3; 7 bases agree with TRBD1. The CDR3 sequence is 18 residues long. The germline V gene has CDR1 DFQATT and CDR2 SNEGSKA (reference sequence). With 3 bases clipped from V and 1 base from J, the junction kept 15 bases outside the gene matches. This CDR3 is CSASRGGTAAYSGNTIYF. Written as DNA, the CDR3 is TGCAGTGCTAGTAGGGGAGGGACAGCTGCATATTCTGGAAACACCATATATTTT.

This clonotype was observed at least ten times. J is TRBJ2-1 and V is TRBV5-6; the match to TRBD2 covers 13 bases. Trimming at V came to 4 bases and at J to 8 bases, leaving 15 bases not matched to a gene. The CDR3 extends over 18 amino acids. Germline CDR1 reads SGHDT; CDR2 reads YYEEEE. CDR3 loop: CASSTTGTSGTFFYEQFF. The CDR3 DNA reads as TGTGCCAGCAGCACAACCGGGACTAGCGGGACCTTCTTTTATGAGCAGTTCTTC.